The clone carrying this T cell receptor beta chain was seen more than once but under ten times. Its antigen is as yet unknown. Germline CDR1 and CDR2: MDHEN and SYDVKM. The CDR3 runs 14 residues. Deletions cut 10 bases from V and 1 base from J, with 14 bases between. Healthy people donating bone marrow made up the donors. The entry originates in a study of cytomegalovirus exposure and HLA in healthy donors. Researchers ran the PCR with 60 Vbeta and 13 Jbeta primers. Assay: immunoSEQ multiplex PCR; the TCRdb copy retains only in-frame clones and omits some. The repertoire holds some 170,000 clones, with 80% to 85% as singletons. Findings of the study overall: Later genetic work tied a missense DCLRE1C variant to beta-chain V and J trimming. Upon later analysis, HLA-associated TCR beta chains proved more clonally expanded than other, equally common chains. According to an earlier analysis, most TCR beta V segments yielded productive rearrangements about 90% or about 30% of the time.

The chain couples TRBV28 to TRBJ1-3, with D tentatively TRBD1 (6 bases). The sequenced sample was PBMCs. The sequence was obtained from a girl aged 2 to 10 in good health and CMV-seropositive. The CDR3: CATLDSSSGNTIYF. CDR3 bases: TGTGCCACCCTGGACAGTTCTTCTGGAAACACCATATATTTT.